This T cell receptor beta chain is drawn from a study of molecular identifiers for immune sequencing clone quantification. The authors built bulk TCR libraries by previously described methods with listed TCR primers. MiXCR was run by TCRdb on the PCR reads, yielding one entry per CDR3 protein. In the table there are about half a million distinct CDR3 sequences, 20% to 25% of which are singletons. In the sort, naive CD8 T cells were defined as CD8+CD4-CCR7+CD45RA+. The CDR3 consists of 13 residues. V shed 9 bases, J shed 4 bases, and the junction held 6 bases outside the gene matches. The chain links TRBV12-3 or TRBV12-4 to TRBJ2-7; the match to TRBD2 covers 10 bases. The specimen sequenced was naive CD8+ T cells from blood, with Jurkat cell RNA spiked in. The subset denotes: FACS-sorted CD8+CD4-CCR7+CD45RA+ naive T cells. The receptor's source is a human donor in good health. Some libraries in this study had Jurkat cell RNA spiked in. CDR3 sequence reads: CASKAGGGYEQYF. As DNA, the CDR3 is TGTGCCAGTAAAGCGGGAGGGGGATACGAGCAGTACTTC.